These 7 T cell receptor beta chains originate from one sample sequenced in a study of blood T cell repertoires in COVID-19 (TCRdb year 2020). Library preparation was by the immunoSEQ multiplex PCR assay. This immuneACCESS table, as held by TCRdb, lists in-frame sequences with V and J called but not all clones. Of the missing ones, under half trace to an unresolved V gene in checked studies; the others have no known cause. Counted in this sample were about 33,000 clones; 75% to 85% of them appeared once. The ten most abundant clones make up 5.5% to 8.5% of the sample. Sequenced input: peripheral blood. These receptors were taken from a man aged 60 to 69 with active COVID-19.

The chain combines TRBV5-8 with TRBJ2-2; 8 bases align to TRBD1. The CDR3 totals 17 residues. The junction had 12 bases not matched to a gene; V was cut back by 3 bases and J by 5 bases. The germline gives CDR1 SGHTS, CDR2 YDEGEE. The CDR3 sequence is CASSSTRGQVTTGELFF. CDR3 sequence (DNA): TGTGCCAGCAGCTCAACCCGGGGACAGGTTACGACCGGGGAGCTGTTTTTT.

This chain uses TRBV7-6 with TRBJ2-6; D not resolved. The V end lost 2 bases, the J end lost 0 bases, and 11 bases lay between the germline ends. The CDR3 extends over 17 amino acids. CDR1 and CDR2 (germline): SGHVS, FNYEAQ. CDR3 bases: TGTGCCAGCAGCTTATCACGGGTTCTCTCTGGGGCCAACGTCCTGACTTTC. Translating gives CASSLSRVLSGANVLTF.

The V and J genes are TRBV11-3 and TRBJ2-1; 13 positions agree with TRBD2. The J segment lost 0 bases and the V segment lost 5 bases, leaving 7 bases of the junction unmatched. The CDR3 has 18 residues. The germline V gene encodes CDR1 SGHNT and CDR2 YENEEA. The CDR3 region is CASSVGLAGLSSYNEQFF. Written as DNA, the CDR3 is TGTGCCAGCAGCGTGGGACTAGCGGGGCTTAGCTCCTACAATGAGCAGTTCTTC.

V is TRBV5-1 and J is TRBJ2-7; 7 bases are a match to TRBD2. The CDR3 has 16 amino acids. V was pared by 3 bases and J by 2 bases, with 11 bases of the junction left unmatched. Germline CDR1 reads SGHRS; CDR2 reads YFSETQ. The CDR3 nucleotides read TGCGCCAGCAGCTCGGGCGGGAGAGCAGAGACCTACGAGCAGTACTTC. As protein: CASSSGGRAETYEQYF.

This clone was counted a few times. The V gene is TRBV6-1, the J gene TRBJ1-2; D is ambiguous. CDR3 length equals 17 residues. The V gene lost 3 bases and the J gene lost 0 bases, with 17 bases spanning the gap. CDR1 is MNHNS, CDR2 SASEGT, per germline. This CDR3 is CASSDRAGRQANYGYTF. The DNA of the CDR3 is TGTGCCAGCAGTGATAGAGCAGGCCGGCAGGCTAACTATGGCTACACCTTC.

V usage is TRBV19 and J usage is TRBJ2-1, with TRBD2 identical over 7 bases. The CDR3 spans 15 residues. Germline assignment: CDR1 LNHDA and CDR2 SQIVND (reference sequence). With V trimmed by 6 bases and J by 7 bases, 12 bases remained unmatched. This CDR3 is CASSKSIGTTNEQFF. In DNA form, the CDR3 reads TGTGCCAGTAGCAAATCGATCGGGACTACAAATGAGCAGTTCTTC.

The chain carries TRBV2 and TRBJ1-1, with D perhaps matching TRBD1 (5 bases). The V gene lost 7 bases and the J gene lost 5 bases, with 14 bases spanning the gap. Germline CDR1 and CDR2: SNHLY and FYNNEI. The length of the CDR3 is 13 residues. The CDR3 coding sequence is TGTGCCAGCAACGGACCCGGGGGTACTGAAGCTTTCTTT. This gives the protein CASNGPGGTEAFF.